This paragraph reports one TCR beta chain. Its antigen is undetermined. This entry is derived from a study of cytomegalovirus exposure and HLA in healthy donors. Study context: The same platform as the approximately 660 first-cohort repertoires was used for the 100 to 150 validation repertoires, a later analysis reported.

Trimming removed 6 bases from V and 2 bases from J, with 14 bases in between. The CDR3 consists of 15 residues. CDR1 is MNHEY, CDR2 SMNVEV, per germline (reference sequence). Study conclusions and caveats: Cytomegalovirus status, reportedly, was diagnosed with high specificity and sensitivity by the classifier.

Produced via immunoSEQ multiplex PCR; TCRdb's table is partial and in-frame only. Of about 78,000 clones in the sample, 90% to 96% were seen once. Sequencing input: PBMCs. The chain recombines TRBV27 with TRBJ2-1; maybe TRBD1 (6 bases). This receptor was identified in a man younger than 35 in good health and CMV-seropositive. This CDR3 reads CASSPNRVAYNEQFF. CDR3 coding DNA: TGTGCCAGCAGCCCCAACAGGGTCGCCTACAATGAGCAGTTCTTC.